The 17 T cell receptor beta chains reported below all come from one sample, sequenced in a study of blood T cell repertoires in COVID-19. Some clones are missing from TCRdb's copy, which holds only in-frame ones; the method was immunoSEQ multiplex PCR. Here the sample spans around 200,000 clones, about nine tenths being singletons. Material: peripheral blood. The receptors derive from a man between 50 and 59 years old with acute or convalescent COVID-19.

The genes are TRBV28 and TRBJ1-1; 7 bases are shared with TRBD1. The CDR3 sequence is 16 residues long. Per the germline V gene, CDR1 is MDHEN and CDR2 is SYDVKM. V shed 6 bases and J 1 base; nucleotides not matched to a gene: 11. CDR3 residues: CASSAPGQRENTEAFF. DNA for the CDR3: TGTGCCAGCAGCGCTCCGGGACAGAGGGAGAACACTGAAGCTTTCTTT.

The chain carries TRBV4-2 and TRBJ1-4; 7 bases match TRBD1. Per the germline V gene, CDR1 is LGHNA and CDR2 is YNFKEQ. CDR3 length equals 14 residues. Trimming cost V 6 bases and J 8 bases; bases outside gene matches: 9. This CDR3 reads CASRTYRGEEKLFF. The DNA for the CDR3 is TGTGCCAGCAGAACCTACAGGGGTGAGGAAAAACTGTTTTTT.

V usage is TRBV19 and J usage is TRBJ2-2; 7 nucleotides match TRBD2. The CDR3 is made up of 14 amino acids. Germline trimming cut 7 bases from V and 6 bases from J; bases unmatched to any gene: 8. CDR1 and CDR2 (germline): LNHDA, SQIVND (reference sequence). As DNA, the CDR3 is TGTGCCAGTATGACTACCAGCGGGGCCGGGGAGCTGTTTTTT. Its translation is CASMTTSGAGELFF.

This chain joins TRBV30 and TRBJ1-4, with 7 bases that match TRBD1. The CDR3 sequence is 14 residues long. Unmatched junction bases numbered 4, after V lost 3 bases and J lost 3 bases. Germline V lookup: CDR1 GTSNPN, CDR2 SVGIG (reference sequence). CDR3 amino acids: CAWRPGGPNEKLFF. In DNA, the CDR3 is TGTGCCTGGAGACCAGGGGGTCCTAATGAAAAACTGTTTTTT.

The gene calls are TRBV12-3 or TRBV12-4 and TRBJ1-1; D gene ambiguous. This CDR3 region has 13 residues. The V and J ends lost 4 bases and 2 bases respectively, with 8 bases between them. CDR3 loop: CASSWASNTEAFF. The CDR3 nucleotides are TGTGCCAGCAGTTGGGCATCCAACACTGAAGCTTTCTTT.

Only one count was recorded for this clone. The chain combines TRBV24-1 with TRBJ2-2; 7 bases are shared with TRBD1. This CDR3 is 13 amino acids long. From germline, CDR1 is KGHDR and CDR2 SFDVKD. V trimming: 9 bases; J trimming: 10 bases; junction bases outside the gene matches: 10. CDR3 loop: CATGTRQGPELFF. Here the CDR3 DNA reads TGTGCCACCGGAACTAGACAGGGACCGGAGCTGTTTTTT.

The rearrangement joins TRBV9 to TRBJ2-3; TRBD1 agrees at 10 bases. This CDR3 has 16 amino acids. V shed 4 bases and J 1 base; nucleotides not matched to a gene: 6. CDR1 and CDR2 (germline): SGDLS, YYNGEE. For the CDR3, the DNA is TGTGCCAGCAGCATTAGGACAGGGGGTGGCACAGATACGCAGTATTTT. It is translated as CASSIRTGGGTDTQYF.

As for this clone: At the DNA level, this CDR3 is encoded by other sequences in the same sample as well. This chain joins TRBV5-1 and TRBJ1-2, with 8 nucleotides matching TRBD1. CDR1 is SGHRS, CDR2 YFSETQ, per germline. J lost 4 bases, V lost 0 bases, and 5 bases had no gene match. The CDR3 consists of 15 residues. CDR3 nucleotides: TGCGCCAGCAGCTTGGGACAGGGGCGCGTCTATGGCTACACCTTC. Translating it yields CASSLGQGRVYGYTF.

The rearrangement joins TRBV10-3 to TRBJ1-1; 7 positions match TRBD1. The CDR3 runs to 16 residues. Germline V gene lookup returns CDR1 ENHRY and CDR2 SYGVKD. After removal of 1 base from V and 0 bases from J, the junction contained 5 bases not matched to a gene. Written as DNA, the CDR3 is TGTGCCATCAGTGAGTACAGGGGCACAATGAACACTGAAGCTTTCTTT. It encodes CAISEYRGTMNTEAFF.

V usage is TRBV9 and J usage is TRBJ1-2, with 7 bases identical to TRBD1. The CDR3 consists of 15 residues. CDR1 and CDR2 (germline): SGDLS, YYNGEE. Trimming took 3 bases from V and 4 from J; bases not matched to a gene: 9. CDR3 sequence: CASSAYDRVPYGYTF. CDR3 in DNA: TGTGCCAGCAGCGCGTATGACAGGGTCCCCTATGGCTACACCTTC. The full variable domain, its missing parts supplied by reference TRBV9 and TRBJ1-2, is DSGVTQTPKHLITATGQRVTLRCSPRSGDLSVYWYQQSLDQGLQFLIQYYNGEERAKGNILERFSAQQFPDLHSELNLSSLELGDSALYFCASSAYDRVPYGYTFGSGTRLTVV.

The V gene is TRBV27, the J gene TRBJ1-4, with D possibly TRBD1 on 5 matching bases. The CDR3 is made up of 16 amino acids. CDR1 is MNHEY, CDR2 SMNVEV, per germline (reference sequence). V gave up 3 bases and J gave up 3 bases, with 14 bases separating them. CDR3 residues: CASSFGGASANEKLFF. As DNA, the CDR3 is TGTGCCAGCAGTTTTGGTGGGGCTAGCGCTAATGAAAAACTGTTTTTT.

The sample holds a few counts of this clone. The genes are TRBV7-9 and TRBJ1-1; D is perhaps TRBD1 (6 bases). V dropped 1 base and J dropped 6 bases, with 15 bases sitting between them. Looked up from germline, CDR1 is SEHNR and CDR2 is FQNEAQ (reference sequence). The length of the CDR3 is 15 residues. The CDR3 DNA reads as TGTGCCAGCAGCTTAGTACAGGTTGGGGGCCCTGAAGCTTTCTTT. Translated: CASSLVQVGGPEAFF.

J is TRBJ1-2 and V is TRBV19; D is perhaps TRBD1 (5 bases). V was shortened by 1 base and J by 7 bases, with 10 bases between the two germline ends. The CDR3 consists of 13 residues. CDR1 is LNHDA, CDR2 SQIVND, per germline (reference sequence). This CDR3 is CASSIAQGPGYTF. CDR3 nucleotides: TGTGCCAGTAGTATAGCCCAGGGTCCTGGCTACACCTTC.

The chain joins TRBV14 to TRBJ2-5; possibly TRBD1 for D (6 bases). Trimming left V 1 base short and J 5 bases short, with 17 bases between. There are 16 residues in the CDR3. CDR1 and CDR2 (germline): SGHDN, FVKESK. The CDR3 DNA is TGTGCCAGCAGCCAAGGTTTCAGGGGCCTGGGGGAGACCCAGTACTTC. It translates to CASSQGFRGLGETQYF.

There are many counts of this clone. The rearrangement links TRBV5-4 to TRBJ1-1, with a tentative D call TRBD1 (5 bases). The CDR3 extends over 15 amino acids. The V gene lost 4 bases and the J gene lost 7 bases, with 20 bases spanning the gap. Germline V gene lookup returns CDR1 SGHNT and CDR2 YYREEE (reference sequence). DNA of the CDR3: TGTGCCAGCAGCCCCCGTGAAACAGGCGTACTTGAAGCTTTCTTT. Protein sequence: CASSPRETGVLEAFF. Full variable domain (remainder filled in from reference TRBV5-4 and TRBJ1-1): ETGVTQSPTHLIKTRGQQVTLRCSSQSGHNTVSWYQQALGQGPQFIFQYYREEENGRGNFPPRFSGLQFPNYSSELNVNALELDDSALYLCASSPRETGVLEAFFGQGTRLTVV.

This chain connects TRBV7-3 to TRBJ2-3; 7 nucleotides agree with TRBD2. CDR3 size: 18 residues. After removal of 0 bases from V and 4 bases from J, the junction contained 13 bases not matched to a gene. Per the germline V gene, CDR1 is SGHTA and CDR2 is FQGTGA. The CDR3 protein is CASSLTGYGLAAADTQYF. CDR3 bases: TGTGCCAGCAGCTTAACAGGGTACGGGCTAGCGGCCGCAGATACGCAGTATTTT.

This clone turned up a few times. This chain uses TRBV6-6 with TRBJ2-7; 8 nucleotides agree with TRBD1. The CDR3 is made up of 15 amino acids. Germline V gene lookup returns CDR1 MNHNY and CDR2 SVGAGI (reference sequence). V lost 2 bases to trimming and J lost 7 bases; unmatched junction nucleotides: 10. CDR3 DNA sequence: TGTGCCAGCAGTTACGGGCAGGGGGCGTCACGGGAGCAGTACTTC. Amino acid sequence: CASSYGQGASREQYF.